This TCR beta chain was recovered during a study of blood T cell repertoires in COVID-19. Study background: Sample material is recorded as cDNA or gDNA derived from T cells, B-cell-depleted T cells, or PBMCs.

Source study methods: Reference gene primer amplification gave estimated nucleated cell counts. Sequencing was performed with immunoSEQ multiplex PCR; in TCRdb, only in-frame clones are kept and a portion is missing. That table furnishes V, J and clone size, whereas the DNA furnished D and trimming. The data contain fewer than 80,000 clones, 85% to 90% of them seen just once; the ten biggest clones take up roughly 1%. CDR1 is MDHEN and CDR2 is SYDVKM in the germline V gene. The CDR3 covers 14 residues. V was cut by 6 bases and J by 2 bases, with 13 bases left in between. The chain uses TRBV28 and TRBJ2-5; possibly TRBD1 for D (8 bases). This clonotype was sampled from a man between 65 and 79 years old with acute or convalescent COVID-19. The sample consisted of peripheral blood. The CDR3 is CASRLQGGQETQYF. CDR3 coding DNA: TGTGCCAGCAGACTACAGGGGGGGCAAGAGACCCAGTACTTC.